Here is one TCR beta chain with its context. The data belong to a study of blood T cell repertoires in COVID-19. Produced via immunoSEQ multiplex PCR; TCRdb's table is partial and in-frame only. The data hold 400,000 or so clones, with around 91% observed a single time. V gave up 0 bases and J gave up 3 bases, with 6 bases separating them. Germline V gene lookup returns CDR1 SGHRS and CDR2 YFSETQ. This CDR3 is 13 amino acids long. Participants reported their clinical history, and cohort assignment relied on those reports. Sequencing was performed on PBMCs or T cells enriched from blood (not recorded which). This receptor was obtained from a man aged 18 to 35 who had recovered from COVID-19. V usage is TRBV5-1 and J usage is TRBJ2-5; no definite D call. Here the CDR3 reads CASSLGTKETQYF. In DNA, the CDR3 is TGCGCCAGCAGCTTGGGCACAAAAGAGACCCAGTACTTC.